This entry features one TCR beta chain sequence. Participants, about 18 to 89 years old, spanned approximately 25 US areas. The data were obtained in a study of blood T cell repertoires in COVID-19. The assay was immunoSEQ multiplex PCR, and TCRdb's table has in-frame clones only and misses some. The repertoire holds 350,000 to 450,000 clones, with around 89% as singletons. The CDR3 totals 15 residues. From germline, CDR1 is MNHEY and CDR2 SMNVEV (reference sequence). With 3 bases clipped from V and 4 bases from J, the junction kept 4 bases outside the gene matches. This TCR derives from a man between 25 and 39 years old who had recovered from COVID-19. The rearrangement joins TRBV27 to TRBJ1-5, with 9 bases fitting TRBD1. Sequencing was carried out using PBMCs or T cells enriched from blood (not recorded which). CDR3 residues: CASSLDRGGNQPQHF. The CDR3 DNA follows: TGTGCCAGCAGTTTGGACAGGGGAGGGAATCAGCCCCAGCATTTT.